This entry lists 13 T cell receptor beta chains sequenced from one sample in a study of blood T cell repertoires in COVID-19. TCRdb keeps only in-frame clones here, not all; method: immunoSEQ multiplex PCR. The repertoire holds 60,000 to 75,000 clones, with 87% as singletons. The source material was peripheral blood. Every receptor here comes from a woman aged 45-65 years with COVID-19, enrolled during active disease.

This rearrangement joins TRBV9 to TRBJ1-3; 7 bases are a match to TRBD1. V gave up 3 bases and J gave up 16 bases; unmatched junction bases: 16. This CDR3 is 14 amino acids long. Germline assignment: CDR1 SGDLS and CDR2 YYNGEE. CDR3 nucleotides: TGTGCCAGCAGCGCCGAGGGACAGCCTCAATCGAGGTATTTT. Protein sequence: CASSAEGQPQSRYF.

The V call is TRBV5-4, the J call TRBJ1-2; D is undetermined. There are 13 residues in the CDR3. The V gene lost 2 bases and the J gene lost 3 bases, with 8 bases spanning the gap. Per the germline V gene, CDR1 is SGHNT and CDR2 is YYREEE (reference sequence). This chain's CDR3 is CASSLPDYYGYTF. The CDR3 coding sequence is TGTGCCAGCAGCTTACCGGACTACTATGGCTACACCTTC. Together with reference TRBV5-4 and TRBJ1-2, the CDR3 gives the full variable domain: ETGVTQSPTHLIKTRGQQVTLRCSSQSGHNTVSWYQQALGQGPQFIFQYYREEENGRGNFPPRFSGLQFPNYSSELNVNALELDDSALYLCASSLPDYYGYTFGSGTRLTVV.

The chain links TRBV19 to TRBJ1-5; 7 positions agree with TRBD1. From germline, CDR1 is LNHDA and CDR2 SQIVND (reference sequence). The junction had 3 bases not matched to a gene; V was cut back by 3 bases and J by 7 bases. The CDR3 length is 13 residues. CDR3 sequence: CASSIDREQPQHF. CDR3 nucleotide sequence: TGTGCCAGTAGTATTGACAGGGAACAGCCCCAGCATTTT.

CDR3 sequence: CASRSSGLLGYEQYF. The CDR3 DNA reads as TGTGCCAGCAGATCCTCAGGGCTGCTTGGTTACGAGCAGTACTTC. The rearrangement joins TRBV25-1 to TRBJ2-7; tentative D call: TRBD1 (5 bases). With 6 bases removed from V and 4 bases from J, the gap between germline ends came to 19 bases. Germline lookup yields CDR1 MGHDK and CDR2 SYGVNS. The length of the CDR3 is 15 residues.

CDR3 sequence (DNA): TGCAGTGCTAGTGGGACTAGCGGGGGGATCTCCTACGAGCAGTACTTC. This sequence encodes CSASGTSGGISYEQYF. The V gene is TRBV20-1, the J gene TRBJ2-7, with 15 bases lining up with TRBD2. Germline V gives CDR1 DFQATT, CDR2 SNEGSKA (reference sequence). The length of the CDR3 is 16 residues. The V segment lost 3 bases and the J segment 0 bases; nucleotides outside the gene matches: 3.

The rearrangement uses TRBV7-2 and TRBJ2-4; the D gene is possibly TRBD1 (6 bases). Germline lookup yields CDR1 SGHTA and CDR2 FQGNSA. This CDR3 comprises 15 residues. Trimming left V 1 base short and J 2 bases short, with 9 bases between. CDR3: CASSLVQGTKNIQYF. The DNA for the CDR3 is TGTGCCAGCAGCTTAGTACAGGGTACCAAAAACATTCAGTACTTC.

The CDR3 region is CARRSEDTGELFF. CDR3 nucleotide sequence: TGTGCCCGCCGTTCAGAGGACACCGGGGAGCTGTTTTTT. V and J are TRBV30 and TRBJ2-2; D uncertain. The CDR3 has 13 residues. The V end lost 8 bases, the J end lost 3 bases, and 13 bases lay between the germline ends. Per germline, CDR1 GTSNPN and CDR2 SVGIG (reference sequence).

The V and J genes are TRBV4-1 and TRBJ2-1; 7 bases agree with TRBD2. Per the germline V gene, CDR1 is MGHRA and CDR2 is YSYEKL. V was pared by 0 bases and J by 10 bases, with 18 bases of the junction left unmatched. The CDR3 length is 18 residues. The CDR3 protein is CASSQDAEAGDALIEQFF. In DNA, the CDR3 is TGCGCCAGCAGCCAAGATGCCGAGGCGGGAGATGCATTAATCGAGCAGTTCTTC.

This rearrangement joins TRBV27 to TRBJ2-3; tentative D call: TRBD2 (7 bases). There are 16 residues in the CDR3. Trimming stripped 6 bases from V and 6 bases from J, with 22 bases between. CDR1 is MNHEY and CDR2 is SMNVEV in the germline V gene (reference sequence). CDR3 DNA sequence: TGTGCCAGCAGAAGGCAGAAGGCCGGGGGGCGGGATACGCAGTATTTT. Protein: CASRRQKAGGRDTQYF.

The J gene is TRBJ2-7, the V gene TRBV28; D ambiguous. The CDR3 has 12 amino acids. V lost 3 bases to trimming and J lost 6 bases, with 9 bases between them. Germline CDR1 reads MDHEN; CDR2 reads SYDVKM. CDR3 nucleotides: TGTGCCAGCAGTTTCCGGCAGGCCGAGCAGTACTTC. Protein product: CASSFRQAEQYF.

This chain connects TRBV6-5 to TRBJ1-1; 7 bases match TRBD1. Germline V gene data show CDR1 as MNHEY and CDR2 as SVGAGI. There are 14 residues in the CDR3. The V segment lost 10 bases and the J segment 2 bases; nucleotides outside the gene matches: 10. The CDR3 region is CATARGGGNTEAFF. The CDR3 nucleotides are TGTGCCACCGCACGAGGAGGGGGCAACACTGAAGCTTTCTTT.

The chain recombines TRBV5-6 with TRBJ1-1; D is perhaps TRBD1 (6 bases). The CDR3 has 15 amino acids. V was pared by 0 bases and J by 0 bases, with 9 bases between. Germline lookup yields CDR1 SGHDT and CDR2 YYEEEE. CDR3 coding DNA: TGTGCCAGCAGCTTGGTGGGGGCCCTGAACACTGAAGCTTTCTTT. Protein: CASSLVGALNTEAFF.

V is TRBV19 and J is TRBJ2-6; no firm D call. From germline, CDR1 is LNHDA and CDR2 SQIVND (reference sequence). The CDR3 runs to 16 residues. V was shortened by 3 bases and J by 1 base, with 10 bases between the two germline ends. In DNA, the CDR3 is TGTGCCAGTAGTATGCAGGATCTATCTGGGGCCAACGTCCTGACTTTC. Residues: CASSMQDLSGANVLTF.